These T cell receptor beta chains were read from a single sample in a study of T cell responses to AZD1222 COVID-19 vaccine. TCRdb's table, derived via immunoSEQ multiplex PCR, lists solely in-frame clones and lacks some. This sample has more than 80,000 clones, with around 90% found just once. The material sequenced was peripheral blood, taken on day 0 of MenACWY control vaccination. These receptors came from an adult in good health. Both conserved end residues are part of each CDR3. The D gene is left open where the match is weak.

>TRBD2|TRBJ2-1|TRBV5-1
TGCGCCAGCACCGTTAGCGGGGGGGCTTTCCATGAGCAGTTCTTC
CASTVSGGAFHEQFF
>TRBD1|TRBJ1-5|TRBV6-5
TGTGCCACCATTACAGGGGGAAATCAGCCCCAGCATTTT
CATITGGNQPQHF
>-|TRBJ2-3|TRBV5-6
TGTGCCAGCAGCTTGCGAGTTCCTAGCACAGATACGCAGTATTTT
CASSLRVPSTDTQYF
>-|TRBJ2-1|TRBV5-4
TGTGCCAGCAGCTTACAGGGTATTCGCTACAATGAGCAGTTCTTC
CASSLQGIRYNEQFF
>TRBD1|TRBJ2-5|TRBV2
TGTGCCAGCAGCCGAAAGGGGGCCCGGGATGAGACCCAGTACTTC
CASSRKGARDETQYF
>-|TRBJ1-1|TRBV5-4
TGTGCCAGCAGCTTGGCCGTGAACACTGAAGCTTTCTTT
CASSLAVNTEAFF
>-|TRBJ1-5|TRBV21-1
TGTGCCAGCAGCACCCGCGGGGCGCATCAGCCCCAGCATTTT
CASSTRGAHQPQHF
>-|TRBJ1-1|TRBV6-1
TGTGCCAGCAGTGAAGCGCGGGAGACTGAAGCTTTCTTT
CASSEARETEAFF
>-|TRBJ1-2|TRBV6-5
TGTGCCAGCAGTTACGGAGGGGTACGTGGCTACACCTTC
CASSYGGVRGYTF
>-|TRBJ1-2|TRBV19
TGTGCCAGTAGTATAAGGTTGAGGGCCGCCTCCAACTATGGCTACACCTTC
CASSIRLRAASNYGYTF
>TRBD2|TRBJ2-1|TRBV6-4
TGTGCCAGCAGTTTAGCGGGGAGTAACAATGAGCAGTTCTTC
CASSLAGSNNEQFF
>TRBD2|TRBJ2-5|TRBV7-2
TGTGCCAGCAGCACAAGGCTAGCGGGGGGCCAAGAGACCCAGTACTTC
CASSTRLAGGQETQYF
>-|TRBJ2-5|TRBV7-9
TGTGCCAGCAGCTTGGGCCCCAGGGGCCAAGAGACCCAGTACTTC
CASSLGPRGQETQYF
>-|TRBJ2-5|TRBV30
TGTGCCTGGAGGTCCACGACGACGGCGCACTTC
CAWRSTTTAHF
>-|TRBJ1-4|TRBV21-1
TGTGCCAGCAGCAAAGCCAGGTATCCCTTTAATGAAAAACTGTTTTTT
CASSKARYPFNEKLFF
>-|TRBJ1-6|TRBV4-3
TGCGCCAGCAGCCAAGATCCAATGGGATTGAATTCACCCCTCCACTTT
CASSQDPMGLNSPLHF
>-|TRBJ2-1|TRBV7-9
TGTGCCAGCAGCTTAAGGGCAGCTAGCTCCTACAATGAGCAGTTCTTC
CASSLRAASSYNEQFF
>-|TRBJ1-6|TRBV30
TGTGCCTGGAGCCTTGGAGATTCACCCCTCCACTTT
CAWSLGDSPLHF